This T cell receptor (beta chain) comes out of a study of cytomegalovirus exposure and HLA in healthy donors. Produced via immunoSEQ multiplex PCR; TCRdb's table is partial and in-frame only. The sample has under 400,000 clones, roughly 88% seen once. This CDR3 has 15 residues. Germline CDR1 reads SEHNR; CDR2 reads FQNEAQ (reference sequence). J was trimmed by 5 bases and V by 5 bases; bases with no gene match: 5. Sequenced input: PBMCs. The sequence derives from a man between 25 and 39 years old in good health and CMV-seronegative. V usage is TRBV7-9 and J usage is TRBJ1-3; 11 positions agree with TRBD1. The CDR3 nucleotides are TGTGCCAGCAGCCTGGGACAGGGGGAAAGAAACACCATATATTTT. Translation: CASSLGQGERNTIYF.